The rows below give T cell receptor beta chains drawn from one sample of a study of cytomegalovirus exposure and HLA in healthy donors. The method was immunoSEQ multiplex PCR; TCRdb's version includes in-frame clones alone and lacks a portion of them. The table lists more than 300,000 clones, about nine tenths of them singletons. Specimen: PBMCs. Every receptor here comes from a woman aged 18-29 years in good health and CMV-seronegative. Each CDR3 is given with its conserved first and last residue. The D gene is left open where the match is weak. Not all rows give a size; the values are once, few, many and, for expanded clones, a class.

TGTGCCAGCGGGGACAGACAGGGTGCCGGGGAGCTGTTTTTT,CASGDRQGAGELFF,once,TRBJ2-2,TRBD1,TRBV7-2
TGTGCCATCACTCGACAGGGGTTGGACACCGGGGAGCTGTTTTTT,CAITRQGLDTGELFF,.,TRBJ2-2,TRBD1,TRBV10-3
TGTGCCAGCAGCTATACAGGGGGCGGCTACGAGCAGTACTTC,CASSYTGGGYEQYF,.,TRBJ2-7,TRBD1,TRBV7-3
TGTGCCAGCAGCTTAAAAGGGGCAGGTCAGCCCCAGCATTTT,CASSLKGAGQPQHF,.,TRBJ1-5,.,TRBV7-2
TGCGCCAGCAGCCAAGCGGGACAGGGTATATACGAGCAGTACTTC,CASSQAGQGIYEQYF,.,TRBJ2-7,TRBD1,TRBV4-3
TGTGCCAGCTCACCTGGACTAGCGGGAGGTGGATTCGACGAGCAGTACTTC,CASSPGLAGGGFDEQYF,.,TRBJ2-7,TRBD2,TRBV18
TGTGCCAGCGGAGCAGGGGGACGGAGCAATCAGCCCCAGCATTTT,CASGAGGRSNQPQHF,.,TRBJ1-5,TRBD1,TRBV6-6
TGCGCCAGCAGCTTGGGGGCCCTTGGGCTAGCGGAAGAGACCCAGTACTTC,CASSLGALGLAEETQYF,once,TRBJ2-5,TRBD2,TRBV5-1
TGCGCCAGCAGCCAAGATCACGGGTCAGATACGCAGTATTTT,CASSQDHGSDTQYF,.,TRBJ2-3,.,TRBV4-3
TGTGCCAGCTCGTGGGTTGAACAGGACTCCTACGAGCAGTACTTC,CASSWVEQDSYEQYF,.,TRBJ2-7,.,TRBV5-6
TGTGCCAGCAGTGATCTAGCGGGAGGATCCCCCCAAGAGACCCAGTACTTC,CASSDLAGGSPQETQYF,.,TRBJ2-5,TRBD2,TRBV2
TGTGCCAGCAGCCAATACACCGGGGAGCTGTTTTTT,CASSQYTGELFF,.,TRBJ2-2,.,TRBV7-2
TGTGCCAGCAGTTACGGGGCTAGCGGAATCTACAATGAGCAGTTCTTC,CASSYGASGIYNEQFF,.,TRBJ2-1,TRBD2,TRBV6-5
TGCGCCAGCAGCCAAGGTCCTAGTCCAAACAATGAGCAGTTCTTC,CASSQGPSPNNEQFF,.,TRBJ2-1,.,TRBV4-1
TGTGCCAGCAGGCCGACGGTTTTGCGGGTAAACACCGGGGAGCTGTTTTTT,CASRPTVLRVNTGELFF,.,TRBJ2-2,.,TRBV27
TGTGCCAGCAGGCAACGGGACAGCCATGACAATGAGCAGTTCTTC,CASRQRDSHDNEQFF,few,TRBJ2-1,TRBD1,TRBV7-9
TGTGCCAGCAGCTTAGCAGACACTAACACTGAAGCTTTCTTT,CASSLADTNTEAFF,.,TRBJ1-1,.,TRBV7-6
TGTGCCAGCAGTTACGGCAGGTACAATGAGCAGTTCTTC,CASSYGRYNEQFF,.,TRBJ2-1,.,TRBV6-5
TGTGCCAGCGAGCGCAGGGGTCCGGGGGAGCAGTACTTC,CASERRGPGEQYF,.,TRBJ2-7,.,TRBV13
TGCGCCAACAGAAACGACAGGGGGCCGAACACTGAAGCTTTCTTT,CANRNDRGPNTEAFF,.,TRBJ1-1,TRBD1,TRBV23-1
TGTGCCGCCCGAGGCGGGAGCACCTACACCGGGGAGCTGTTTTTT,CAARGGSTYTGELFF,.,TRBJ2-2,TRBD2,TRBV28
TGTGCCAGCAGTTCGGGAGTTCTGGGGGAGACCCAGTACTTC,CASSSGVLGETQYF,.,TRBJ2-5,.,TRBV6-5
TGTGCCAGCAGCTCAGGGTATGGCCCCGGGGAGCTGTTTTTT,CASSSGYGPGELFF,.,TRBJ2-2,.,TRBV7-3
TGTGCCAGCAGGAGACTTCTGAACACCGGGGAGCTGTTTTTT,CASRRLLNTGELFF,.,TRBJ2-2,.,TRBV28
TGCGCCAGCAGCTTGACTGCCCGCACCGGGGGAGACTATGGCTACACCTTC,CASSLTARTGGDYGYTF,.,TRBJ1-2,.,TRBV5-1
TGTGCCATCAGCTATACGGGAGAGACCCAGTACTTC,CAISYTGETQYF,.,TRBJ2-5,.,TRBV10-3
TGTGCCAGCTCACGAAGGACAGGGGAAACATATGGCTACACCTTC,CASSRRTGETYGYTF,.,TRBJ1-2,TRBD1,TRBV18
TGTGCCAGCAGCGAGGGACAGGGGGCAAGCTATGGCTACACCTTC,CASSEGQGASYGYTF,.,TRBJ1-2,TRBD1,TRBV9
TGTGCCACCAGCAGGACTAGCCCCGGGTCAACCCAGTACTTC,CATSRTSPGSTQYF,many,TRBJ2-5,TRBD2,TRBV15
TGTGCCAGCAGTACTCACTCCTCTGGGGCCAACGTCCTGACTTTC,CASSTHSSGANVLTF,.,TRBJ2-6,.,TRBV9
TGTGCCAGCAGCTCACGACAGGGGGCGGATACGCAGTATTTT,CASSSRQGADTQYF,.,TRBJ2-3,TRBD1,TRBV5-4
TGCAGCGTTGAAATGGAGGGACAGGTTTCCTACGAGCAGTACTTC,CSVEMEGQVSYEQYF,.,TRBJ2-7,TRBD1,TRBV29-1
TGTGCCAGCAGTGAAGCCCGGGGATCCTACGAGCAGTACTTC,CASSEARGSYEQYF,.,TRBJ2-7,.,TRBV6-1
TGCGCCAGCAGCCAGACAAGGGGGGGGGTGAACACTGAAGCTTTCTTT,CASSQTRGGVNTEAFF,.,TRBJ1-1,.,TRBV4-1
TGTGCCAGCAGTTTACGAGGGAGGGAACGTGGTGGCTACACCTTC,CASSLRGRERGGYTF,.,TRBJ1-2,.,TRBV27
TGTGCCAGCTTCGCCGGGGTCTACTACGAGCAGTACTTC,CASFAGVYYEQYF,many,TRBJ2-7,.,TRBV2
TGCGCCAGCAGCCACGTAGAGCGGGATTCTCAAGAGACCCAGTACTTC,CASSHVERDSQETQYF,.,TRBJ2-5,TRBD2,TRBV4-1
TGTGCCAGCTCACCACCTCGTCGACAGGGAACCTACGAGCAGTACTTC,CASSPPRRQGTYEQYF,.,TRBJ2-7,TRBD1,TRBV18
TGTGCCAGCAGCCCGCTGCCTAGCGGGAGGACAGAGACCCAGTACTTC,CASSPLPSGRTETQYF,once,TRBJ2-5,TRBD2,TRBV14
TGTGCCATCAGTGAGTCCTATACTAGCGGGAAAGATTACGAGCAGTACTTC,CAISESYTSGKDYEQYF,.,TRBJ2-7,TRBD2,TRBV10-3
TGTGCCAGCAGTTACTCCTCCCACAGCTCCTACGAGCAGTACTTC,CASSYSSHSSYEQYF,.,TRBJ2-7,.,TRBV6-5
TGCGCCAGCAGCTCAACTTCGGGGAGATTGGGTGAAAAACTGTTTTTT,CASSSTSGRLGEKLFF,.,TRBJ1-4,.,TRBV5-1
TGTGCCAGCAGCTTGCTTGATACGCAGTATTTT,CASSLLDTQYF,.,TRBJ2-3,.,TRBV5-6
TGTGCCAGCAGTTTCTTGGGCGCCTCCTACGAGCAGTACTTC,CASSFLGASYEQYF,.,TRBJ2-7,.,TRBV27
TGTGCCAGCAGTCCTGGGACAGGGACGAACACTGAAGCTTTCTTT,CASSPGTGTNTEAFF,.,TRBJ1-1,TRBD1,TRBV27
TGTGCTAGTGGTTTGGTGGGTAAGGGGTCCTCCTACGAGCAGTACTTC,CASGLVGKGSSYEQYF,once,TRBJ2-7,.,TRBV12-5
TGTGCCAGCAGCGTAGTCCCGGGGTCCTACGAGCAGTACTTC,CASSVVPGSYEQYF,.,TRBJ2-7,.,TRBV9
TGTGCCATCAGCGGACAGGGGGCTTCCAACGAGCAGTACTTC,CAISGQGASNEQYF,.,TRBJ2-7,TRBD1,TRBV10-3
TGTGCCAGCACTGGCGGCGCCTACAATGAGCAGTTCTTC,CASTGGAYNEQFF,.,TRBJ2-1,.,TRBV28
TGTGCCAGCACCGCGACAGGGTTCAATCAGCCCCAGCATTTT,CASTATGFNQPQHF,.,TRBJ1-5,TRBD1,TRBV6-6
TGTGCCAGCAGTTACTCTCGGGGAGGGGACTACGAGCAGTACTTC,CASSYSRGGDYEQYF,.,TRBJ2-7,TRBD2,TRBV6-5
TGTGCCACCAGAAGACTAGCGGGAGTCCGGGAGCAGTACTTC,CATRRLAGVREQYF,.,TRBJ2-7,TRBD2,TRBV5-4
TGCGCCAGCAGCCAAGGAGGGGCAGGGGGTTCCGAGCAGTACTTC,CASSQGGAGGSEQYF,.,TRBJ2-7,TRBD1,TRBV4-1
TGTGCCTGGAGTGTAGGGGTAGCGGGCCCTACAGATACGCAGTATTTT,CAWSVGVAGPTDTQYF,once,TRBJ2-3,TRBD2,TRBV30
TGTGCCAGCAGTGAGGGTCTAGGGACAGGAGTTTACGAGCAGTACTTC,CASSEGLGTGVYEQYF,.,TRBJ2-7,TRBD1,TRBV2
TGTGCCAGCCATAAGGGGGCAGATACGCAGTATTTT,CASHKGADTQYF,.,TRBJ2-3,.,TRBV27
TGTGCCATCCAAGTGCCGGACAGGGAGGGCTATCAGCCCCAGCATTTT,CAIQVPDREGYQPQHF,.,TRBJ1-5,TRBD1,TRBV10-3
TGTGCCAGCAGTTGGTCGTCAGGCCATCAGCCCCAGCATTTT,CASSWSSGHQPQHF,.,TRBJ1-5,.,TRBV6-5
TGTGCCAGCAGCCAAGAGATTCGCGGGGTTATCTCCTACGAGCAGTACTTC,CASSQEIRGVISYEQYF,.,TRBJ2-7,.,TRBV4-2